Here is one T cell receptor (beta chain) with its context. What it binds is unknown. This sample was taken from a study of shared clonotypes between healthy human individuals. The wider study: CD4 naive cells filled three plates per donor, CD4 memory three, CD8 naive two and CD8 memory one.

It was CD45RO-negative cells, positively selected for CCR7, that made up naive CD8 cells, with terminally differentiated effector memory CD45RA+ cells excluded. Adults of Caucasian background living in Nashville, Tennessee made up all donors. Whole-study results and caveats: In contrast to clonotypes shared by all four donors, non-shared clonotypes had lower generation probabilities.

Trimming shortened V by 3 bases and J by 8 bases, and 13 bases separated the two germline ends. This CDR3 contains 13 residues. Germline V gives CDR1 KGHSH, CDR2 LQKENI. Sequenced by immunoSEQ multiplex PCR; TCRdb stores in-frame clones only, minus some. The sample lists 2 million or so clones, about 95% occurring once. Material: naive CD8+ T cells sorted from blood. The chain is built from TRBV18 and TRBJ1-2; weak D call: TRBD1 (5 bases). The TCR comes from a young man in good health. In nucleotides, the CDR3 is TGTGCCAGCTCACCTGGGGCTTCGGGGGGCTACACCTTC. Amino acid sequence: CASSPGASGGYTF.